The clone carrying this T cell receptor beta chain was recorded a few times. The antigen is not known. The repertoire was sequenced with immunoSEQ multiplex PCR; TCRdb's copy has only in-frame clones and lacks some. Of about 180,000 clones in the sample, around 90% were seen once. The data are from a study of T cell responses to AZD1222 COVID-19 vaccine. Study overall: Pooling covered second doses at about 4 or about 12 weeks. The study's findings and limits: Among the donors, most were white British and more were female, and clonal diversity was possibly underestimated.

V dropped 5 bases and J dropped 5 bases, with 12 bases sitting between them. The germline V gene encodes CDR1 MDHEN and CDR2 SYDVKM. This CDR3 is built from 13 residues. The chain links TRBV28 to TRBJ1-2; perhaps TRBD1 as D (5 bases). The clonotype was recovered from an adult in good health. The specimen comprised peripheral blood, sampled on day 0 of AZD1222 vaccination. CDR3 in DNA: TGTGCCAGCAGTCGCCTAGCAGGGTATGGCTACACCTTC. Protein product: CASSRLAGYGYTF.